This T cell receptor (beta chain) emerged from a study of blood T cells in healthy people across ages (dated by TCRdb to 2015 to 2017). About the full investigation: Template switching captured roughly one uniquely barcoded TCR beta cDNA molecule per two T cells in model experiments. Age-related changes in TCR beta repertoire diversity were measured in the study by deep sequencing normalized with unique cDNA molecular identifiers. The donors were divided into four age groups: young (average approximately 17 years), middle-aged (about 41), aged (about 60) and long-lived (about 90). Donors of different ages were randomly distributed across sequencing lanes to avoid experimental bias. Two additional independent replicas of 1 million unique cDNA reads from the same blood draw were analyzed for two donors (one aged 18 to 30 and one aged 80 or older). On the study overall, not on this receptor specifically: As age increased, observed TCR beta diversity per million T cells dropped in a roughly linear way, and a significant reduction was already evident by age 40. Estimates of total diversity based on one million sequenced T cells were regarded as lower bounds and as underestimates. Conclusive comparison of naive and antigen-experienced compartments was prevented by the profiling of bulk unsorted PBMCs. There was a strong correlation between observed TCR beta diversity and the percentage of naive T cells measured by flow cytometry. Compared with the aged group, the long-lived group had more naive CD4+ T cells, fewer expanded clones and increased TCR diversity, suggesting age selection. Because donor CMV infection status was unknown, age-related changes in expanded clonotypes were potentially confounded.

Donors were a few dozen systemically healthy Caucasian individuals from Russia aged roughly 6 to 100 years. Around 9.7 milliliters of peripheral blood were collected from each donor into EDTA-treated Vacutainer tubes. Ficoll-Paque density-gradient centrifugation was used to isolate PBMCs, with at least 6.5 million per sample. Trizol reagent was used to extract total RNA from PBMCs, with at least 5 micrograms per sample. Naive CD45RAhigh/CD27high T cell percentages were measured by flow cytometry on a PBMC aliquot from every donor. This clonotype was recorded a few times. No cognate antigen has been identified for it. Base-call qualities are not available, and no considerably larger clone is one nucleotide away. Libraries were prepared through 5' RACE. For sequencing, an Illumina HiSeq 2500 was employed. A second PCR of about 6 to 11 cycles was performed with a sample-barcoded 5' primer and a J-beta primer mix. A template-switch 5' adaptor carrying 12 random nucleotides introduced a unique molecular identifier onto each TCR beta cDNA molecule. Each sample yielded at least 2.5 million CDR3-containing paired-end reads. All of the RNA was converted into first-strand cDNA using the Mint cDNA synthesis kit, with a TRBC-specific oligonucleotide serving as the primer. Following uracil-DNA glycosylase treatment, a first 18-cycle PCR with universal primers M1SS and BC2_uni_R was performed on all cDNA. Processing in the source paper ran as follows. Normalization of each sample was performed by random selection of 1 million high-quality reads, each carrying a distinct molecular identifier. Reads with shared molecular identifiers were discarded instead of being binned into consensus sequences. MiTCR, run with a Q25 quality threshold and the strictest error-elimination algorithm, handled CDR3 identification, clonotype clustering and error correction. A nonparametric unseen species model with Euler transformation was used to estimate lower-bound total TCR beta diversity. The raw public data were reprocessed by TCRdb itself: fastp quality trimming at Q25, MiXCR clonotype calling, in-frame beta chains only. Entries that share a CDR3 protein sequence are merged under the most common genes and DNA. The V and J calls follow TCRdb's processing rather than the paper's. The sample contains around 970,000 distinct CDR3 sequences, approximately 50% of them found a single time. About 22% of the sample rests with the top ten.

V ends up 3 bases short and J 12 bases short, with an unmatched junction base count of 3. CDR1 SGHTA and CDR2 FQGNSA are derived from the germline V gene. The CDR3, cysteine through phenylalanine, is 12 amino acids long. This entry keeps only the CDR3 DNA: 36 bases, framed from base 1. Sequencing was done on a sample of blood. This clonotype originated in an older woman in good health. The chain is encoded by TRBV7-2 joined to TRBJ2-7; a stretch of 12 junction bases matches TRBD2. The encoded CDR3 is CASSLTSGSLYF. At the DNA level, the sequence is TGTGCCAGCAGCTTGACTAGCGGGAGCCTGTACTTC. The entire variable domain, with the stretches around the CDR3 drawn from the reference TRBV7-2 and TRBJ2-7 proteins, is GAGVSQSPSNKVTEKGKDVELRCDPISGHTALYWYRQSLGQGLEFLIYFQGNSAPDKSGLPSDRFSAERTGGSVSTLTIQRTQQEDSAVYLCASSLTSGSLYFGPGTRLTVT.